This is a list of T cell receptor beta chains from one sample in a study of shared clonotypes between healthy human individuals. Libraries were prepared by immunoSEQ multiplex PCR; TCRdb keeps only in-frame clonotypes and omits some of them. Here the sample spans 2 million to 2.5 million clones, around 95% being singletons. The source material was naive CD4+ T cells sorted from blood. These receptors were collected from a man aged 18 to 30 in good health. The CDR3 runs from the conserved cysteine through the conserved F or W. Each record gives: J gene, V gene, D gene, CDR3 protein, CDR3 DNA. A D gene is named only where the DNA matches it firmly.

>TRBJ2-2|TRBV9|TRBD2
CASSSIGGRANTGELFF
TGTGCCAGCAGCTCGATAGGAGGGAGGGCCAACACCGGGGAGCTGTTTTTT
>TRBJ2-3|TRBV30|TRBD2
CAWSSWGGLTDTQYF
TGTGCCTGGAGTTCCTGGGGGGGACTCACAGATACGCAGTATTTT
>TRBJ1-4|TRBV19|-
CASTDRPNEKLFF
TGTGCCAGTACCGACAGGCCCAATGAAAAACTGTTTTTT
>TRBJ1-3|TRBV6-6|-
CASSYLSPGAGNTIYF
TGTGCCAGCAGTTACCTATCACCAGGGGCCGGAAACACCATATATTTT
>TRBJ2-7|TRBV5-1|-
CASSFGTVSIYEQYF
TGCGCCAGCAGCTTCGGAACGGTATCCATCTACGAGCAGTACTTC
>TRBJ2-3|TRBV7-3|TRBD2
CASSSRGGRTDTQYF
TGTGCCAGCAGTTCGCGGGGGGGCCGCACAGATACGCAGTATTTT
>TRBJ2-5|TRBV10-1|TRBD2
CASSSGSQETQYF
TGCGCCAGCAGTAGCGGGAGCCAAGAGACCCAGTACTTC
>TRBJ2-5|TRBV5-6|TRBD1
CASSRQGLHQETQYF
TGTGCCAGCAGCCGACAGGGTTTACATCAAGAGACCCAGTACTTC
>TRBJ2-7|TRBV18|-
CASSPGNYYEQYF
TGTGCCAGCTCACCAGGGAATTATTACGAGCAGTACTTC
>TRBJ2-2|TRBV5-5|-
CASSLQAASTGELFF
TGTGCCAGCAGCTTGCAGGCAGCGTCCACCGGGGAGCTGTTTTTT
>TRBJ1-3|TRBV7-8|TRBD1
CASSLVGTDSGNTIYF
TGTGCCAGCAGCTTAGTCGGGACAGACTCTGGAAACACCATATATTTT
>TRBJ2-2|TRBV7-3|-
CASSLTYTGELFF
TGTGCCAGCAGCTTAACCTACACCGGGGAGCTGTTTTTT